The clone carrying this TCR beta chain was found many times. Amplified TCR beta CDR3 regions derived from RNA transcripts. Primed by the HTBI set, a first-round RT-PCR was run on the TCR CDR3. MiXCR was run by TCRdb on the multiplex PCR reads, yielding one entry per CDR3 protein. The table includes around 700,000 distinct CDR3 sequences, under 45% detected once. These data come from a study of T cells in Graves' hyperthyroidism and ophthalmopathy. Germline CDR1 and CDR2: SGHVS and FNYEAQ. The CDR3 has 14 residues. Trimming took 5 bases from V and 5 from J; bases not matched to a gene: 8. It was over 9.5 ml of fresh peripheral blood that supplied the PBMCs.

The specimen was blood. The receptor comes from a woman aged 40 to 49 with Graves' hyperthyroidism. This chain connects TRBV7-6 to TRBJ2-7; 8 bases map to TRBD1. CDR3 residues: CASSTRGQGDEQYF. The CDR3 DNA reads TGTGCCAGCAGCACCAGGGGGCAAGGCGACGAGCAGTACTTC. Using reference TRBV7-6 and TRBJ2-7 for the parts outside the CDR3, the full variable domain is GAGVSQSPRYKVTKRGQDVALRCDPISGHVSLYWYRQALGQGPEFLTYFNYEAQQDKSGLPNDRFSAERPEGSISTLTIQRTEQRDSAMYRCASSTRGQGDEQYFGPGTRLTVT.